The 27 T cell receptor beta chains listed next were all sequenced from one sample in a study of tumor-infiltrating lymphocytes in primary liver carcinoma. It was from 20-30 mg of unsorted bulk tissue that RNA and DNA were co-extracted. With a constant-region primer, TCR beta cDNA was made from 400 to 550 ng of total RNA. Three nested multiplex PCR rounds of slightly modified ARM-PCR generated TCR beta libraries. TRBV1-TRBV30 forward and Cbeta reverse primers drove the first two roughly 10-cycle rounds. MiXCR was run by TCRdb on the multiplex PCR reads, yielding one entry per CDR3 protein. The sample carries approximately 99,000 distinct CDR3 sequences, around three quarters recorded once. The sequenced material came from liver tumor tissue from sampling region 5. Subset given: tumor region T5, tumor centre. The receptors originated from an older woman with primary liver carcinoma and hepatitis B virus infection.

As regards this clonotype: The junction departs from germline at one end; a sequencing error may be responsible. The chain employs TRBV11-2 and TRBJ1-6; D is uncertain. This CDR3 is 13 amino acids long. CDR1 is SGHAT and CDR2 is FQNNGV in the germline V gene. The CDR3 nucleotides read TGTGCCAGCGGCTTTGTAATGAATTCACCCCTCCATTTC. Translating it yields CASGFVMNSPLHF.

V usage is TRBV18 and J usage is TRBJ1-1, with D unresolved. The CDR3 covers 16 residues. The V end lost 0 bases, the J end lost 1 base, and 12 bases lay between the germline ends. Germline loops: CDR1 KGHSH, CDR2 LQKENI. CDR3 bases: TGTGCCAGCTCACCACCGTCTCGGGGATCGAACACTGAAGCTTTCTTT. As protein: CASSPPSRGSNTEAFF.

V and J are TRBV29-1 and TRBJ2-1, with 8 positions matching TRBD1. Germline assignment: CDR1 SQVTM and CDR2 ANQGSEA. The CDR3 has 14 amino acids. V gave up 7 bases and J gave up 16 bases; unmatched junction bases: 21. This CDR3 reads CSGRTGRPYNGHFF. CDR3 nucleotide sequence: TGCAGCGGGAGGACAGGGCGGCCCTACAATGGACACTTCTTC.

Notes on this clonotype: At one end, the junction sequence differs from germline, possibly due to a read error. The rearrangement joins TRBV11-2 to TRBJ2-2; unclear D gene. CDR1 and CDR2 (germline): SGHAT, FQNNGV. The CDR3 totals 14 residues. CDR3 nucleotide sequence: TGTGCTAGCAGCTTTTATAGATCCGCCGCGGAGCTGTTTTTT. The encoded protein is CASSFYRSAAELFF. Full variable domain (missing parts from reference TRBV11-2 and TRBJ2-2): EAGVAQSPRYKIIEKRQSVAFWCNPISGHATLYWYQQILGQGPKLLIQFQNNGVVDDSQLPKDRFSAERLKGVDSTLKIQPAKLEDSAVYLCASSFYRSAAELFFGEGSRLTVL.

This clonotype was counted many times. This sequence joins TRBV2 and TRBJ2-7; TRBD1 matches at 7 bases. J lost 0 bases, V lost 2 bases, and 4 bases had no gene match. The CDR3 is made up of 15 amino acids. Germline V gives CDR1 SNHLY, CDR2 FYNNEI. This CDR3 is CASSESSGGSYEQYF. CDR3 sequence (DNA): TGTGCCAGCAGTGAAAGTTCAGGGGGCTCCTACGAGCAGTACTTC.

In this sample, this clonotype turned up once. Here the CDR3 omits its conserved ending phenylalanine or tryptophan, so a read error is the likely source. No DNA is shown, since the ends of the CDR3 on it are uncertain; the CDR3 is the one TCRdb lists. V gene TRBV11-3 combines with J gene TRBJ2-1; the table's D call TRBD1 went unverified against the DNA. The CDR3 has 17 amino acids, counting both end residues. The V gene's germline CDR1 is SGHNT and CDR2 YENEEA. Here the CDR3 reads CASNSRGARTMGNEPFS.

The rearrangement links TRBV11-3 to TRBJ2-1, with TRBD2 identical over 7 bases. The CDR3 spans 17 residues. V gave up 1 base and J gave up 8 bases; unmatched junction bases: 14. Per the germline V gene, CDR1 is SGHNT and CDR2 is YENEEA. The CDR3 DNA reads TGTGCCAGCAGCTTAGGGCCCCTAGCGGTATACTTCGATGAGCAGTTCTTC. The encoded protein is CASSLGPLAVYFDEQFF. Variable domain in full (rest from reference TRBV11-3 and TRBJ2-1): EAGVVQSPRYKIIEKKQPVAFWCNPISGHNTLYWYLQNLGQGPELLIRYENEEAVDDSQLPKDRFSAERLKGVDSTLKIQPAELGDSAVYLCASSLGPLAVYFDEQFFGPGTRLTVL.

Points on this clonotype: A read error is possible here, since a much larger clone lies one base away. This chain uses TRBV28 with TRBJ2-2, with D perhaps matching TRBD2 (6 bases). Germline V gene lookup returns CDR1 MDHEN and CDR2 SYDVKM. The CDR3 is 15 residues long. Trimming cost V 6 bases and J 5 bases, with 16 bases left between them. CDR3 sequence (DNA): TGTGCCAGCAGCCACGGAGGGGTCGGGACCGGGGAGCTGTTTTTT. Translation gives CASSHGGVGTGELFF.

This clonotype occurred many times. The chain carries TRBV12-3 or TRBV12-4 and TRBJ1-5; no reliable D call. CDR3 length: 13 amino acids. V was shortened by 2 bases and J by 3 bases, with 5 bases between the two germline ends. The CDR3, as DNA: TGTGCCAGCAGTTTACGGGACAATCAGCCCCAGCATTTT. It translates to CASSLRDNQPQHF.

As regards this clonotype: A much larger clone is a single base away; this may be a read error. V usage is TRBV5-1 and J usage is TRBJ2-5, with TRBD2 matching 10 bases. Germline CDR1 is SGHRS and CDR2 is YFSETQ. The CDR3 is 16 residues long. This CDR3 is CASSVSGRKGQETRYF. CDR3 sequence (DNA): TGCGCCAGCAGCGTTAGCGGGAGGAAAGGACAAGAGACCCGGTACTTC.

This clonotype has ten or more counts. The chain carries TRBV12-3 or TRBV12-4 and TRBJ1-5, with D tentatively TRBD1 (6 bases). V lost 5 bases to trimming and J lost 5 bases, with 22 bases between them. This CDR3 spans 17 amino acids. Written as DNA, the CDR3 is TGTGCCAGCAGTACTGGGTCGGGGGCGCGGATCCATCAGCCCCAGCATTTT. This translates into CASSTGSGARIHQPQHF.

On this clonotype itself: With a much larger clone just one base away, this may be a read error. The chain combines TRBV12-3 or TRBV12-4 with TRBJ2-3, with D uncertain. The CDR3 sequence is 15 residues long. CDR3 region: CVSSSTLPGTDTQYF. The DNA for the CDR3 is TGTGTCAGCAGTTCCACCCTTCCCGGCACAGATACGCAGTATTTT.

Notes on this clonotype: An end of the junction differs from the germline gene, which may be a read error. The chain employs TRBV2 and TRBJ2-1, with TRBD2 identical over 9 bases. CDR1 and CDR2 from the germline V gene are SNHLY and FYNNEI. The CDR3 extends over 16 amino acids. The CDR3 spells CASKGGLAIGTNKQFF. DNA of the CDR3: TGTGCCAGCAAGGGGGGACTAGCTATCGGTACCAATAAGCAGTTCTTC.

Comment on this clonotype: Here the CDR3 omits its conserved ending phenylalanine or tryptophan, so a read error is the likely source. The rearrangement uses TRBV6-6 and TRBJ2-1, with 14 nucleotides matching TRBD2. CDR3 length: 15 residues. Germline V gives CDR1 MNHNY, CDR2 SVGAGI (reference sequence). CDR3 amino acids: CVSSYGTSGSSEQFL. CDR3 nucleotide sequence: TGTGTCAGCAGTTACGGGACTAGCGGGAGCAGTGAGCAGTTCCTC.

Only a few counts were recorded for this clonotype. The CDR3 here is CASSPDRAGYTF. The DNA of the CDR3 is TGTGCCAGCAGTCCCGACAGGGCTGGCTACACCTTC. The rearrangement uses TRBV28 and TRBJ1-2, with 7 positions matching TRBD1. CDR1 is MDHEN, CDR2 SYDVKM, per germline. Germline trimming cut 5 bases from V and 7 bases from J; bases unmatched to any gene: 4. The CDR3 totals 12 residues.

Only one count was recorded for this clonotype. A much bigger clone sits one base away, suggesting this may be a read error. This chain joins TRBV6-5 and TRBJ1-5, with a possible D match to TRBD1 (5 bases). Germline V gene data show CDR1 as MNHEY and CDR2 as SVGAGI. This CDR3 is built from 15 residues. CDR3 DNA sequence: TGTACCAGCAGTTCGGGGGGGGGTAGCAATCAGCCCCAGCATTTT. Amino acids: CTSSSGGGSNQPQHF.

A note on this clonotype: Mismatch with germline at one junction end may stem from a read error. This chain connects TRBV6-5 to TRBJ2-1; 8 nucleotides agree with TRBD2. This CDR3 has 17 residues. Germline V gene data show CDR1 as MNHEY and CDR2 as SVGAGI. Here the CDR3 reads CANSYAAGGTSYIEQFF. The CDR3 nucleotides read TGTGCCAACAGTTACGCGGCGGGAGGTACCTCCTACATTGAGCAGTTCTTC.

The chain carries TRBV5-1 and TRBJ1-6; D is unclear. The CDR3 runs 14 residues. V was trimmed by 7 bases and J by 8 bases, leaving 16 bases between them. Germline CDR1 SGHRS, CDR2 YFSETQ. CDR3 residues: CASCEGGSHSPLHF. DNA of the CDR3: TGCGCCAGCTGTGAAGGAGGTTCGCATTCACCCCTCCACTTT. Filled out from reference TRBV5-1 and TRBJ1-6, the complete variable domain reads KAGVTQTPRYLIKTRGQQVTLSCSPISGHRSVSWYQQTPGQGLQFLFEYFSETQRNKGNFPGRFSGRQFSNSRSEMNVSTLELGDSALYLCASCEGGSHSPLHFGNGTRLTVT.

This chain joins TRBV2 and TRBJ2-6, with TRBD1 matching 9 bases. J lost 3 bases, V lost 6 bases, and 12 bases had no gene match. The CDR3 spans 18 residues. CDR1 is SNHLY, CDR2 FYNNEI, per germline. This chain's CDR3 is CASRQGAGLSYGANVLTF. CDR3 DNA sequence: TGTGCCAGCAGACAGGGGGCGGGTCTGTCCTATGGGGCCAACGTCCTGACTTTC.

The gene calls are TRBV20-1 and TRBJ2-3; 11 bases are shared with TRBD2. Unmatched junction bases numbered 8, after V lost 6 bases and J lost 0 bases. The CDR3 is made up of 16 amino acids. Per germline, CDR1 DFQATT and CDR2 SNEGSKA (reference sequence). The CDR3 reads CSAGTSGTSSTDTQYF. The CDR3 nucleotides are TGCAGTGCCGGGACTAGCGGAACCTCTAGCACAGATACGCAGTATTTT.

The V and J genes are TRBV28 and TRBJ2-7, with a possible D match to TRBD2 (6 bases). CDR1 and CDR2 (germline): MDHEN, SYDVKM. The CDR3 consists of 16 residues. V was clipped by 4 bases and J by 0 bases, with 16 bases between them. Here the CDR3 DNA reads TGTGCCAGCAGTTCATTCACCCAGCGGGCCTCCTACGAGCAGTACTTC. Translated: CASSSFTQRASYEQYF.

This clonotype was picked up a small number of times. One end of the junction is discordant with germline, which a read error may explain. The gene calls are TRBV6-6 and TRBJ2-1; 8 positions agree with TRBD2. The CDR3 sequence is 17 residues long. Germline CDR1 reads MNHNY; CDR2 reads SVGAGI (reference sequence). CDR3 DNA: TGTGTCAGCAGTGCCGGGACTAGTGGGAGCTGGGTCGATGAGCAGTTCTTC. This gives the protein CVSSAGTSGSWVDEQFF.

With respect to this clonotype: Germline is not matched at one junction end, which may reflect a read error. The chain has TRBV7-3 and TRBJ2-4; TRBD2 aligns across 7 bases. The CDR3 is 13 residues long. CDR1 is SGHTA, CDR2 FQGTGA, per germline. This CDR3 reads CACSLVGGNIQYF. The CDR3 DNA follows: TGTGCCTGCAGCTTAGTCGGGGGGAACATTCAGTACTTC.

The genes are TRBV20-1 and TRBJ2-4; D not resolved. Deletions cut 4 bases from V and 0 bases from J, with 10 bases between. The CDR3 runs to 14 residues. Germline CDR1 and CDR2: DFQATT and SNEGSKA (reference sequence). Here the CDR3 reads CSATTPIAKNIQYF. The DNA for the CDR3 is TGCAGTGCTACGACACCCATAGCCAAAAACATTCAGTACTTC.

The CDR3 bases are TGTGCCAGCAGCAAAGGGGGTTCTAGGGGCTCATCTATCTATGGCTACACCTTC. Translated: CASSKGGSRGSSIYGYTF. The V gene is TRBV4-2, the J gene TRBJ1-2; D perhaps matches TRBD1 (6 bases). Trimming shortened V by 5 bases and J by 4 bases, and 26 bases separated the two germline ends. The CDR3 covers 18 residues. Germline V gives CDR1 LGHNA, CDR2 YNFKEQ.

About this clonotype: A junction boundary mismatches the germline segment, possibly from a read error. V is TRBV11-2 and J is TRBJ2-7; TRBD1 might be the D (5 bases). CDR3 length equals 14 residues. Per the germline V gene, CDR1 is SGHAT and CDR2 is FQNNGV. This CDR3 is CARSRETRAYEQYF. Here the CDR3 DNA reads TGTGCCAGGAGCCGCGAAACCAGGGCCTACGAGCAATACTTC. The whole variable domain, remainder taken from reference TRBV11-2 and TRBJ2-7, is EAGVAQSPRYKIIEKRQSVAFWCNPISGHATLYWYQQILGQGPKLLIQFQNNGVVDDSQLPKDRFSAERLKGVDSTLKIQPAKLEDSAVYLCARSRETRAYEQYFGPGTRLTVT.

The chain has TRBV4-2 and TRBJ2-2; D call uncertain. The CDR3 has 16 residues. CDR1 and CDR2 (germline): LGHNA, YNFKEQ. Trimming pared 9 bases from V and 0 bases from J, leaving 17 bases between. The CDR3: CARSRQVRANTGELFF. CDR3 DNA sequence: TGTGCCAGGAGTCGCCAGGTCCGCGCGAACACCGGGGAGCTGTTTTTT.